The next 28 T cell receptor beta chains were all read from a single sample in a study of STAT5B mutations in CD4+ large granular lymphocyte leukemia (dated by TCRdb to between 2021 and 2023). The protocol used for the library was the immunoSEQ multiplex PCR assay. Entries here come from immuneACCESS through TCRdb and include only in-frame sequences with V and J called. Some clones fail to appear in such tables; in the studies checked, an unresolved V gene covers under half of the shortfall, and the cause of the remainder is unknown. The sample table records nearly 35,000 clones; 65% to 70% of these occur just once. Jointly, the top ten make up 1.5% to 2% of the sample. Sequencing input: CD4+ T cells from blood buffy coats. The origin of the receptors is a human donor in good health.

The chain is built from TRBV27 and TRBJ2-7; D perhaps matches TRBD1 (6 bases). CDR1 MNHEY and CDR2 SMNVEV come from the germline V gene (reference sequence). V gave up 4 bases and J gave up 5 bases, with 9 bases separating them. The CDR3 has 12 residues. CDR3 loop: CASSSQGHEQYF. The CDR3 DNA follows: TGTGCCAGCAGTTCACAGGGACACGAGCAGTACTTC.

V is TRBV28 and J is TRBJ1-5; maybe TRBD1 (5 bases). Germline CDR1 is MDHEN and CDR2 is SYDVKM. This CDR3 is 15 amino acids long. The V gene lost 7 bases and the J gene lost 3 bases, with 16 bases spanning the gap. CDR3 sequence (DNA): TGTGCCAGCATACCCGGGGGGGTGACCAATCAGCCCCAGCATTTT. This sequence encodes CASIPGGVTNQPQHF.

There are a few counts of this clone. The V and J genes are TRBV5-1 and TRBJ2-7; no reliable D call. The V gene lost 0 bases and the J gene lost 2 bases, with 6 bases spanning the gap. This CDR3 is built from 13 residues. From germline, CDR1 is SGHRS and CDR2 YFSETQ. The CDR3 region has the DNA TGCGCCAGCAGCTTGGCTCAGACCTACGAGCAGTACTTC. This codes for CASSLAQTYEQYF.

The chain joins TRBV27 to TRBJ2-2; the match to TRBD2 covers 8 bases. This CDR3 has 15 residues. Germline V gene lookup returns CDR1 MNHEY and CDR2 SMNVEV (reference sequence). The V segment lost 7 bases and the J segment 1 base; nucleotides outside the gene matches: 5. The CDR3 is CASTRGGQNTGELFF. DNA for the CDR3: TGTGCCAGCACCCGGGGGGGGCAGAACACCGGGGAGCTGTTTTTT.

The J gene is TRBJ2-1, the V gene TRBV15; a possible D gene is TRBD2 (6 bases). CDR3 size: 15 residues. Deletions cut 0 bases from V and 6 bases from J, with 12 bases between. Germline CDR1 LNHNV, CDR2 YYDKDF (reference sequence). CDR3 protein: CATSRDGDWVNEQFF. DNA for the CDR3: TGTGCCACCAGCAGAGATGGGGACTGGGTCAATGAGCAGTTCTTC.

In this sample, this clone turned up a few times. V usage is TRBV19 and J usage is TRBJ1-2; D gene unclear. CDR3 length: 15 amino acids. CDR1 and CDR2 from the germline V gene are LNHDA and SQIVND (reference sequence). In DNA, the CDR3 is TGTGCTACAATGCTGGGCAGGAACACTAACTATGGCTACACCTTC. Translated: CATMLGRNTNYGYTF.

The V gene is TRBV13, the J gene TRBJ2-3; 11 bases match TRBD2. V lost 1 base to trimming and J lost 4 bases; unmatched junction nucleotides: 10. The CDR3 length is 18 residues. In germline, CDR1 is PRHDT, CDR2 FYEKMQ (reference sequence). DNA of the CDR3: TGTGCCAGCAGCTTAGCCCTACCGGGACTAGCGGAGTCAGATACGCAGTATTTT. The encoded protein is CASSLALPGLAESDTQYF.

The chain employs TRBV28 and TRBJ2-6; D remains ambiguous. Per the germline V gene, CDR1 is MDHEN and CDR2 is SYDVKM. CDR3 length equals 15 residues. Trimming left V 6 bases short and J 4 bases short, with 13 bases between. The CDR3 DNA sequence: TGTGCCAGCAGATCGGTGGGTTCCGGGGCCAACGTCCTGACTTTC. Translating it yields CASRSVGSGANVLTF.

The genes are TRBV7-2 and TRBJ2-5; the D call may be TRBD1 or TRBD2 (5 bases each). CDR1 is SGHTA, CDR2 FQGNSA, per germline. CDR3 length: 15 residues. V was cut by 3 bases and J by 1 base, with 12 bases left in between. The CDR3 loop reads CASSFVWGSQETQYF. DNA for the CDR3: TGTGCCAGCAGCTTTGTGTGGGGGTCCCAAGAGACCCAGTACTTC.

This chain connects TRBV25-1 to TRBJ1-3; D not resolved. Germline CDR1 reads MGHDK; CDR2 reads SYGVNS. Trimming removed 2 bases from V and 0 bases from J, with 8 bases in between. The CDR3 is made up of 15 amino acids. CDR3 sequence (DNA): TGTGCCAGCAGTGAAGAACTGTTCTCTGGAAACACCATATATTTT. This gives the protein CASSEELFSGNTIYF.

The V gene is TRBV27, the J gene TRBJ2-2, with D possibly being TRBD2 (6 bases). This CDR3 is built from 16 residues. Between the trimmed V and J ends, which lost 3 bases and 4 bases, there was a span of 15 bases. Germline V lookup: CDR1 MNHEY, CDR2 SMNVEV (reference sequence). The CDR3 region has the DNA TGTGCCAGCAGTTTGGGGCGGGAACGGGTCACCGGGGAGCTGTTTTTT. It encodes CASSLGRERVTGELFF.

CDR3 residues: CASSLRTSGGSSYNEQFF. The CDR3 region has the DNA TGTGCCAGCAGCTTGCGGACTAGCGGGGGTAGCTCCTACAATGAGCAGTTCTTC. The chain links TRBV7-6 to TRBJ2-1, with 13 bases aligning to TRBD2. The V gene end was trimmed by 3 bases and the J gene end by 0 bases; junction bases not matched to a gene: 5. CDR3 length: 18 amino acids. Looked up from germline, CDR1 is SGHVS and CDR2 is FNYEAQ.

Remarks on this clone: The sample carries other DNA sequences with the same CDR3. The rearrangement uses TRBV27 and TRBJ1-3, with a tentative D call TRBD1 (5 bases). Trimming removed 6 bases from V and 4 bases from J, with 13 bases in between. CDR1 and CDR2 from the germline V gene are MNHEY and SMNVEV (reference sequence). The CDR3 is 14 residues long. The CDR3 is CASSPSTEGNTIYF. CDR3 nucleotides: TGTGCCAGCAGCCCGTCGACAGAGGGAAACACCATATATTTT.

The chain has TRBV7-9 and TRBJ1-2; D remains ambiguous. CDR1 and CDR2 (germline): SEHNR, FQNEAQ (reference sequence). Trimming stripped 5 bases from V and 8 bases from J, with 12 bases between. CDR3 length: 12 residues. The CDR3 nucleotides are TGTGCCAGCAGCCGTCAACGGGAGGGCTACACCTTC. Protein sequence: CASSRQREGYTF. The complete variable domain, with remaining parts taken from reference TRBV7-9 and TRBJ1-2, reads DTGVSQNPRHKITKRGQNVTFRCDPISEHNRLYWYRQTLGQGPEFLTYFQNEAQLEKSRLLSDRFSAERPKGSFSTLEIQRTEQGDSAMYLCASSRQREGYTFGSGTRLTVV.

This clone was observed a few times. The genes are TRBV15 and TRBJ1-1, with D unclear. The ends were cut back, 9 bases at V and 0 bases at J, with 5 bases in the middle. From germline, CDR1 is LNHNV and CDR2 YYDKDF (reference sequence). This CDR3 has 11 amino acids. CDR3 DNA: TGTGCCACGGCCTTGAACACTGAAGCTTTCTTT. Encoded protein: CATALNTEAFF.

This chain connects TRBV4-1 to TRBJ1-6; maybe TRBD1 (6 bases). CDR3 size: 17 residues. Germline V lookup: CDR1 MGHRA, CDR2 YSYEKL. V lost 4 bases, J lost 8 bases, and 21 bases lay in between. Here the CDR3 reads CASSLIPRQETYSPLHF. The CDR3 DNA sequence: TGCGCCAGCAGCCTCATCCCCAGACAGGAGACGTATTCACCCCTCCACTTT.

This chain connects TRBV6-6 to TRBJ2-7; 7 bases align to TRBD1. CDR3 length: 14 residues. Trimming removed 6 bases from V and 4 bases from J; junction bases left unmatched: 9. Germline V gene sequence: CDR1 MNHNY, CDR2 SVGAGI (reference sequence). The CDR3 nucleotides read TGTGCCAGCAGCCGACAGGGATGGAGGTACGAGCAGTACTTC. Translating it yields CASSRQGWRYEQYF.

This chain uses TRBV7-9 with TRBJ1-5; TRBD1 agrees at 9 bases. CDR1 is SEHNR, CDR2 FQNEAQ, per germline (reference sequence). CDR3 length equals 15 residues. V trimming: 1 base; J trimming: 7 bases; junction bases outside the gene matches: 5. Here the CDR3 reads CASSLGGQGGQPQHF. CDR3 nucleotide sequence: TGTGCCAGCAGCTTAGGGGGACAGGGCGGGCAGCCCCAGCATTTT.

On this clone itself: Other DNA sequences of this sample code for an identical CDR3. The V call is TRBV5-1, the J call TRBJ2-7; possible D gene TRBD1, 6 bases. V lost 5 bases to trimming and J lost 3 bases, with 9 bases between them. Germline V gene data show CDR1 as SGHRS and CDR2 as YFSETQ. This CDR3 contains 12 residues. The CDR3 spells CASSSTGYEQYF. The CDR3 DNA sequence: TGCGCCAGCAGTTCGACAGGCTACGAGCAGTACTTC. The full variable domain, with the rest looked up from reference TRBV5-1 and TRBJ2-7, is KAGVTQTPRYLIKTRGQQVTLSCSPISGHRSVSWYQQTPGQGLQFLFEYFSETQRNKGNFPGRFSGRQFSNSRSEMNVSTLELGDSALYLCASSSTGYEQYFGPGTRLTVT.

V usage is TRBV7-2 and J usage is TRBJ1-3; 9 nucleotides line up with TRBD1. CDR3 length: 17 residues. V was clipped by 5 bases and J by 0 bases; unmatched bases: 8. CDR1 is SGHTA and CDR2 is FQGNSA in the germline V gene. CDR3 sequence reads: CASSPSGTGYSGNTIYF. CDR3 in DNA: TGTGCCAGCAGCCCATCCGGGACAGGGTACTCTGGAAACACCATATATTTT. Full variable domain (missing parts from reference TRBV7-2 and TRBJ1-3): GAGVSQSPSNKVTEKGKDVELRCDPISGHTALYWYRQSLGQGLEFLIYFQGNSAPDKSGLPSDRFSAERTGGSVSTLTIQRTQQEDSAVYLCASSPSGTGYSGNTIYFGEGSWLTVV.

The chain joins TRBV7-3 to TRBJ2-3; tentative D call: TRBD1 (5 bases). Per germline, CDR1 SGHTA and CDR2 FQGTGA. The CDR3 runs to 13 residues. The V gene lost 2 bases and the J gene lost 8 bases, with 11 bases spanning the gap. The CDR3 loop reads CASSLEDQGTQYF. DNA of the CDR3: TGTGCCAGCAGCTTAGAGGACCAGGGTACGCAGTATTTT.

The gene calls are TRBV19 and TRBJ2-3; perhaps D is TRBD1 or TRBD2 (5 bases each). The germline CDR1 and CDR2 sequences are LNHDA and SQIVND (reference sequence). The V and J ends lost 9 bases and 6 bases respectively, with 16 bases between them. CDR3 length equals 13 residues. CDR3 loop: CARWGSRTDTQYF. The DNA of the CDR3 is TGTGCCAGATGGGGGTCCCGAACGGATACGCAGTATTTT.

V usage is TRBV14 and J usage is TRBJ2-4; 9 nucleotides agree with TRBD1. Germline trimming cut 6 bases from V and 9 bases from J; bases unmatched to any gene: 3. Germline loops: CDR1 SGHDN, CDR2 FVKESK. The CDR3 totals 12 residues. The CDR3 DNA reads TGTGCCAGCAGACCGACAGGGGGCATTCAGTACTTC. Encoded protein: CASRPTGGIQYF.

The chain recombines TRBV18 with TRBJ2-2; D gene ambiguous. Germline V CDR1 and CDR2: KGHSH, LQKENI. CDR3 length: 15 amino acids. The V and J ends lost 3 bases and 4 bases respectively, with 12 bases between them. DNA for the CDR3: TGTGCCAGCTCACCGGCCAGCAAGGGCACCGGGGAGCTGTTTTTT. It translates to CASSPASKGTGELFF.

The chain couples TRBV7-2 to TRBJ2-5, with 9 bases identical to TRBD2. The CDR3 runs 16 residues. Trimming cost V 5 bases and J 7 bases; bases outside gene matches: 14. Germline V gives CDR1 SGHTA, CDR2 FQGNSA. CDR3 loop: CASSPAGRKAGGTQYF. The CDR3, as DNA: TGTGCCAGCAGCCCCGCCGGGAGGAAAGCGGGGGGGACCCAGTACTTC.

The chain couples TRBV4-3 to TRBJ2-3; 12 nucleotides align to TRBD2. CDR1 is LGHNA, CDR2 YSLEER, per germline. The ends lost 3 bases at V and 1 base at J; junction bases unmatched: 8. The CDR3 totals 18 residues. The CDR3 nucleotides are TGCGCCAGCAGCCAGGACCCGAGACTAGCGGGGGGCACAGATACGCAGTATTTT. It specifies CASSQDPRLAGGTDTQYF.

This clone turned up a few times. The rearrangement links TRBV6-1 to TRBJ2-7, with D possibly TRBD2 on 6 matching bases. The CDR3 length is 14 residues. V lost 4 bases and J 5 bases, leaving 15 bases between the germline ends. Germline loops: CDR1 MNHNS, CDR2 SASEGT. CDR3 nucleotides: TGTGCCAGCAGTGGAGGGAGGAATAGGGACGAGCAGTACTTC. As protein: CASSGGRNRDEQYF.

This clone was seen a single time. The chain recombines TRBV7-3 with TRBJ2-6, with D unresolved. Germline CDR1 is SGHTA and CDR2 is FQGTGA. V lost 1 base, J lost 0 bases, and 16 bases lay in between. The CDR3 is 19 residues long. The CDR3 reads CASSLNPLVRASGANVLTF. DNA for the CDR3: TGTGCCAGCAGCTTAAACCCCCTGGTACGGGCCTCTGGGGCCAACGTCCTGACTTTC.